These T cell receptor beta chains were read from a single sample in a study of T cell responses to AZD1222 COVID-19 vaccine. The method was immunoSEQ multiplex PCR; TCRdb's version includes in-frame clones alone and lacks a portion of them. Of about 31,000 clones listed, 88% are singletons. This material consisted of peripheral blood, taken 28 days after the second AZD1222 dose. The source is an adult who received the AZD1222 COVID-19 vaccine. Each CDR3 is given with its conserved first and last residue. Fields, in order: CDR3 DNA, CDR3 protein, clone size, J gene, V gene, D gene. A D gene is named only where the DNA matches it firmly. Only some rows state a clone size, as once, few, many or a class for expanded clones.

CDR3 DNA: TGTGCCAGCAGCCAAGATCACCGAGGGGCAGGGACGGGGGCATGCGAGACCCAGTACTTC
CDR3 protein: CASSQDHRGAGTGACETQYF
clone size: .
J gene: TRBJ2-5
V gene: TRBV3-1/TRBV3-2
D gene: .

CDR3 DNA: TGTGCCAGTAGTCTTTACACAAATCCTGAAAAACTGTTTTTT
CDR3 protein: CASSLYTNPEKLFF
clone size: .
J gene: TRBJ1-4
V gene: TRBV19
D gene: .

CDR3 DNA: TGTGCCAGCAGTTTGACAGGCTTCGACTATGGCTACACCTTC
CDR3 protein: CASSLTGFDYGYTF
clone size: .
J gene: TRBJ1-2
V gene: TRBV6-6
D gene: .

CDR3 DNA: TGTGCCAGCGCGGGGGTCCTCCAAGAGACCCAGTACTTC
CDR3 protein: CASAGVLQETQYF
clone size: once
J gene: TRBJ2-5
V gene: TRBV6-5
D gene: TRBD2

CDR3 DNA: TGTGCCAGCAGCTTAGTAGTAGCGGGGGGGCAGGAGACCCAGTACTTC
CDR3 protein: CASSLVVAGGQETQYF
clone size: .
J gene: TRBJ2-5
V gene: TRBV11-2
D gene: TRBD2

CDR3 DNA: TGTGCCAGTAGTATAGGGGTGCAGGGCACTGAAGCTTTCTTT
CDR3 protein: CASSIGVQGTEAFF
clone size: .
J gene: TRBJ1-1
V gene: TRBV19
D gene: .

CDR3 DNA: TGTGCCAGCAGCACTCTCAAGGGGGCAGATGTTTCACCCCTCCACTTT
CDR3 protein: CASSTLKGADVSPLHF
clone size: .
J gene: TRBJ1-6
V gene: TRBV5-6
D gene: TRBD1

CDR3 DNA: TGTGCCAGCAGCCGAGAGCGGCAGGGAGCCTACGAGCAGTACTTC
CDR3 protein: CASSRERQGAYEQYF
clone size: .
J gene: TRBJ2-7
V gene: TRBV5-4
D gene: .

CDR3 DNA: TGCGCCAGCAGCCAAGAGCTAGCGGGGTTAAGAACCGGGGAGCTGTTTTTT
CDR3 protein: CASSQELAGLRTGELFF
clone size: .
J gene: TRBJ2-2
V gene: TRBV4-3
D gene: TRBD2

CDR3 DNA: TGTGCCAGTAGTATAGATCAGAGGGGAGAGAACAATGAGCAGTTCTTC
CDR3 protein: CASSIDQRGENNEQFF
clone size: .
J gene: TRBJ2-1
V gene: TRBV19
D gene: .

CDR3 DNA: TGCGCCAGCAGCTCGGGGGAGTTTTCGAGCACCCTCCACTTT
CDR3 protein: CASSSGEFSSTLHF
clone size: .
J gene: TRBJ1-6
V gene: TRBV5-1
D gene: .

CDR3 DNA: TGTGCCAGCGCAAGACAGGGTGGAAACACTGAAGCTTTCTTT
CDR3 protein: CASARQGGNTEAFF
clone size: few
J gene: TRBJ1-1
V gene: TRBV2
D gene: TRBD1

CDR3 DNA: TGTGCCAGCAGGGCTGATAACTATGGCTACACCTTC
CDR3 protein: CASRADNYGYTF
clone size: .
J gene: TRBJ1-2
V gene: TRBV6-5
D gene: .

CDR3 DNA: TGTGCCAGCAGCCGGGGACTGTACCAAGAGACCCAGTACTTC
CDR3 protein: CASSRGLYQETQYF
clone size: .
J gene: TRBJ2-5
V gene: TRBV9
D gene: .

CDR3 DNA: TGTGCCAGCTCACTAAACACTCAGGGGCTGGGGGATGAAGCTTTCTTT
CDR3 protein: CASSLNTQGLGDEAFF
clone size: .
J gene: TRBJ1-1
V gene: TRBV18
D gene: .

CDR3 DNA: TGTGCCAGCAGCTTGATACTAACACCCCTCCACTTT
CDR3 protein: CASSLILTPLHF
clone size: .
J gene: TRBJ1-6
V gene: TRBV5-6
D gene: .

CDR3 DNA: TGTGCAAGTCGCTTAGCGCAGTTTTCGGGACAGAGTCCCTACGAGCAGTACTTC
CDR3 protein: CASRLAQFSGQSPYEQYF
clone size: .
J gene: TRBJ2-7
V gene: TRBV12-2
D gene: .

CDR3 DNA: TGTGCCAGCAGTTTTATCCCGGGACATGTCCATCAGCCCCAGCATTTT
CDR3 protein: CASSFIPGHVHQPQHF
clone size: .
J gene: TRBJ1-5
V gene: TRBV6-2/TRBV6-3
D gene: .

CDR3 DNA: TGCGCCAGCACGTTAGGGGATACGAACACCGGGGAGCTGTTTTTT
CDR3 protein: CASTLGDTNTGELFF
clone size: .
J gene: TRBJ2-2
V gene: TRBV5-1
D gene: .

CDR3 DNA: TGTGCCAGTAGTATAGAGAAGGGCAGGTTGAACACTGAAGCTTTCTTT
CDR3 protein: CASSIEKGRLNTEAFF
clone size: .
J gene: TRBJ1-1
V gene: TRBV19
D gene: .

CDR3 DNA: TGTGCCAGCAGTTTAAACAGCGGGGTGGTTGATACGCAGTATTTT
CDR3 protein: CASSLNSGVVDTQYF
clone size: .
J gene: TRBJ2-3
V gene: TRBV27
D gene: TRBD2

CDR3 DNA: TGTGCCAGCAGCCAAGATGCAGGTTCGGTCAGCTACGAGCAGTACTTC
CDR3 protein: CASSQDAGSVSYEQYF
clone size: once
J gene: TRBJ2-7
V gene: TRBV4-2
D gene: .

CDR3 DNA: TGTGCCAGCAGTTTATACCGCGGCCTAGCGGGGGGGCCGCACGGGGAGCTGTTTTTT
CDR3 protein: CASSLYRGLAGGPHGELFF
clone size: once
J gene: TRBJ2-2
V gene: TRBV27
D gene: TRBD2

CDR3 DNA: TGTGCCAGCAGTGGGGCAGCAGGGACCGGGGAGCTGTTTTTT
CDR3 protein: CASSGAAGTGELFF
clone size: .
J gene: TRBJ2-2
V gene: TRBV2
D gene: .

CDR3 DNA: TGTGCCAGCAGTGAAGGCACAGGGGATTACAATGAGCAGTTCTTC
CDR3 protein: CASSEGTGDYNEQFF
clone size: .
J gene: TRBJ2-1
V gene: TRBV25-1
D gene: TRBD1

CDR3 DNA: TGTGCCACCAGTGACCCCGCTAGCGGGGGGGCCGGTGATACGCAGTATTTT
CDR3 protein: CATSDPASGGAGDTQYF
clone size: .
J gene: TRBJ2-3
V gene: TRBV24-1
D gene: TRBD2

CDR3 DNA: TGTGCCAGCAGCTCCGGGACTAGCACCGGGGAGCTGTTTTTT
CDR3 protein: CASSSGTSTGELFF
clone size: .
J gene: TRBJ2-2
V gene: TRBV11-2
D gene: TRBD2

CDR3 DNA: TGCGCCAGCAGCCAAGATATAGTGGGGGGAGAAGATACGCAGTATTTT
CDR3 protein: CASSQDIVGGEDTQYF
clone size: .
J gene: TRBJ2-3
V gene: TRBV4-3
D gene: .

CDR3 DNA: TGCGCCAGCAGCCAATCAAGCAGGGCGGACACTGAAGCTTTCTTT
CDR3 protein: CASSQSSRADTEAFF
clone size: .
J gene: TRBJ1-1
V gene: TRBV4-1
D gene: .

CDR3 DNA: TGTGCCAGCAGCAAGGGACTAGCGGGGGCGGGGTATGAGCAGTTCTTC
CDR3 protein: CASSKGLAGAGYEQFF
clone size: .
J gene: TRBJ2-1
V gene: TRBV11-1
D gene: TRBD2

CDR3 DNA: TGTGCCAGCAGCTTGACCCCAACCCATGGCAAAAACATTCAGTACTTC
CDR3 protein: CASSLTPTHGKNIQYF
clone size: .
J gene: TRBJ2-4
V gene: TRBV5-5
D gene: .

CDR3 DNA: TGTGCCTGGACCGGAGGGCGGGGTGCCACTGAAGCTTTCTTT
CDR3 protein: CAWTGGRGATEAFF
clone size: .
J gene: TRBJ1-1
V gene: TRBV30
D gene: .